The text below deals with one TCR beta chain. What it binds is unknown. The data were taken from a study of identical twins. TCRdb reanalysed the 5' RACE reads using MiXCR and keeps one entry per CDR3 protein. The sample has 1.5 million to 2 million distinct CDR3 sequences; less than 40% are singletons. The CDR3 extends over 14 amino acids. Germline V gives CDR1 DFQATT, CDR2 SNEGSKA (reference sequence). The V gene end was trimmed by 5 bases and the J gene end by 5 bases; junction bases not matched to a gene: 9. Broader study findings: Cord blood's abundant beta clonotypes had fewer insertions, unlike memory repertoires.

The rearrangement joins TRBV20-1 to TRBJ1-5; TRBD1 aligns across 7 bases. Sequencing was done on a sample of cord blood. This TCR was sampled from a newborn girl in good health. The CDR3 loop reads CSAPGQPGDQPQHF. CDR3 nucleotides: TGCAGTGCTCCGGGACAGCCAGGGGATCAGCCCCAGCATTTT.